The 15 T cell receptor beta chains listed next were all sequenced from one sample in a study of resident and recirculating memory T cells in vitiligo. TCRdb keeps only in-frame clones here, not all; method: immunoSEQ multiplex PCR. The repertoire holds 55,000 to 75,000 clones, 91% seen once, with about 4.9% in the top ten. Source material: blood. The receptors shown here come from a male donor with vitiligo.

The V and J genes are TRBV5-4 and TRBJ1-2, with 9 bases identical to TRBD1. Trimming removed 0 bases from V and 4 bases from J; junction bases left unmatched: 4. The CDR3 covers 15 residues. The germline CDR1 and CDR2 sequences are SGHNT and YYREEE (reference sequence). CDR3 in amino acids: CASSLATGGSYGYTF. In DNA form, the CDR3 reads TGTGCCAGCAGCTTGGCGACAGGGGGTAGCTATGGCTACACCTTC.

The rearrangement uses TRBV18 and TRBJ2-1; D is ambiguous. V was clipped by 6 bases and J by 5 bases, with 17 bases between them. The CDR3 totals 15 residues. The germline V gene encodes CDR1 KGHSH and CDR2 LQKENI. The chain's CDR3 is CASSLLAPPDNEQFF. CDR3 nucleotides: TGTGCCAGCTCGCTCTTGGCCCCACCAGACAATGAGCAGTTCTTC. Together with reference TRBV18 and TRBJ2-1, the CDR3 gives the full variable domain: NAGVMQNPRHLVRRRGQEARLRCSPMKGHSHVYWYRQLPEEGLKFMVYLQKENIIDESGMPKERFSAEFPKEGPSILRIQQVVRGDSAAYFCASSLLAPPDNEQFFGPGTRLTVL.

The chain links TRBV9 to TRBJ2-5; 10 positions agree with TRBD1. Per the germline V gene, CDR1 is SGDLS and CDR2 is YYNGEE. This CDR3 contains 15 residues. The ends lost 2 bases at V and 5 bases at J; junction bases unmatched: 6. CDR3 loop: CASSVGTGAAETQYF. The DNA of the CDR3 is TGTGCCAGCAGCGTGGGGACAGGGGCGGCGGAGACCCAGTACTTC.

The chain has TRBV7-2 and TRBJ2-5, with TRBD1 matching over 8 bases. The CDR3 is made up of 13 amino acids. Germline CDR1 reads SGHTA; CDR2 reads FQGNSA. The V and J ends lost 5 bases and 5 bases, in that order; junction bases with no gene match: 4. CDR3 in DNA: TGTGCCAGCAGCGGACAGGGCCGGGAGACCCAGTACTTC. Translated, it gives CASSGQGRETQYF.

The gene calls are TRBV27 and TRBJ1-6; D perhaps matches TRBD1 (5 bases). The CDR3 totals 15 residues. V was trimmed by 4 bases and J by 5 bases, leaving 12 bases between them. CDR1 and CDR2 (germline): MNHEY, SMNVEV (reference sequence). CDR3 DNA sequence: TGTGCCAGCAGTTCGCAGGGATTGGATAATTCACCCCTCCACTTT. Encoded protein: CASSSQGLDNSPLHF.

This chain links TRBV7-9 with TRBJ1-6; D is possibly TRBD1 (5 bases). This CDR3 is built from 15 residues. Germline CDR1 SEHNR, CDR2 FQNEAQ (reference sequence). The V end was cut by 5 bases, the J end by 5 bases, with 13 bases between. CDR3 nucleotide sequence: TGTGCCAGCAGCGCTATGGCAGGGAATAATTCACCCCTCCACTTT. It translates to CASSAMAGNNSPLHF.

This chain joins TRBV9 and TRBJ2-5; possible D gene TRBD2, 6 bases. The germline V gene encodes CDR1 SGDLS and CDR2 YYNGEE. The CDR3 consists of 15 residues. Trimming removed 0 bases at V and 1 base at J, with 10 bases between. The CDR3 spells CASSVAGSSQETQYF. The CDR3 coding sequence is TGTGCCAGCAGCGTAGCCGGGAGTTCCCAAGAGACCCAGTACTTC.

This clone occurred once. The chain uses TRBV6-6 and TRBJ1-1; no firm D call. The CDR3 is 15 residues long. Germline values: CDR1 MNHNY, CDR2 SVGAGI (reference sequence). Trimming removed 0 bases at V and 2 bases at J, with 10 bases between. This CDR3 reads CASSYSGRKNTEAFF. The DNA for the CDR3 is TGTGCCAGCAGTTACTCCGGCAGGAAAAACACTGAAGCTTTCTTT.

This sequence joins TRBV18 and TRBJ1-1, with TRBD1 as a possible D gene (6 bases). Germline V gives CDR1 KGHSH, CDR2 LQKENI. The CDR3 contains 12 residues. V was trimmed by 4 bases and J by 7 bases, leaving 10 bases between them. The CDR3 DNA reads TGTGCCAGCTCACTAGAGGACAGTGAAGCTTTCTTT. Translation gives CASSLEDSEAFF.

The chain carries TRBV2 and TRBJ2-1; D perhaps matches TRBD1 (5 bases). V lost 1 base to trimming and J lost 0 bases, with 7 bases between them. The CDR3 loop spans 15 amino acids. Per the germline V gene, CDR1 is SNHLY and CDR2 is FYNNEI. CDR3 sequence reads: CASSEGGFSYNEQFF. The CDR3 region has the DNA TGTGCCAGCAGTGAAGGGGGCTTCTCCTACAATGAGCAGTTCTTC.

This chain connects TRBV28 to TRBJ1-5, with 8 bases fitting TRBD1. The V gene's germline CDR1 is MDHEN and CDR2 SYDVKM. Trimming removed 8 bases from V and 5 bases from J; junction bases left unmatched: 11. The CDR3 covers 15 residues. CDR3 region: CASLQDRETYQPQHF. The CDR3 coding sequence is TGTGCCAGCCTGCAGGACAGGGAAACTTATCAGCCCCAGCATTTT.

The chain is built from TRBV5-5 and TRBJ2-2; D might be TRBD1 (7 bases). Trimming removed 2 bases from V and 2 bases from J, with 13 bases in between. Germline V gives CDR1 SGHKS, CDR2 YYEKEE (reference sequence). CDR3 length: 16 amino acids. As DNA, the CDR3 is TGTGCCAGCAGCTTCGCGGGACAGCCAAACACCGGGGAGCTGTTTTTT. Protein product: CASSFAGQPNTGELFF.

The gene calls are TRBV7-2 and TRBJ2-3; 10 positions match TRBD2. Germline-derived CDR1 and CDR2 are SGHTA and FQGNSA. The CDR3 spans 18 residues. The junction had 14 bases not matched to a gene; V was cut back by 5 bases and J by 3 bases. The CDR3 spells CASSHISYLAGETDTQYF. CDR3 DNA: TGTGCCAGCAGCCACATCAGCTATCTAGCGGGGGAAACAGATACGCAGTATTTT.

V gene TRBV7-2 combines with J gene TRBJ2-2; maybe TRBD2 (7 bases). V lost 5 bases and J 1 base, leaving 17 bases between the germline ends. Per germline, CDR1 SGHTA and CDR2 FQGNSA. The CDR3 is 17 amino acids. The DNA for the CDR3 is TGTGCCAGCAGCGAGGGACCCGGGGGGCTGAACACCGGGGAGCTGTTTTTT. It specifies CASSEGPGGLNTGELFF.

The J gene is TRBJ1-5, the V gene TRBV19; D not resolved. Per the germline V gene, CDR1 is LNHDA and CDR2 is SQIVND (reference sequence). The CDR3 has 11 amino acids. V lost 5 bases and J lost 12, with 11 bases in between. For the CDR3, the DNA is TGTGCCAGTAGTGTCTCTAGAGACCAGCATTTT. Encoded protein: CASSVSRDQHF. Complete variable domain (other parts from reference TRBV19 and TRBJ1-5): DGGITQSPKYLFRKEGQNVTLSCEQNLNHDAMYWYRQDPGQGLRLIYYSQIVNDFQKGDIAEGYSVSREKKESFPLTVTSAQKNPTAFYLCASSVSRDQHFGDGTRLSIL.